A selection of T cell receptor beta chains follows, all from one sample in a study of cytomegalovirus exposure and HLA in healthy donors. TCRdb's copy holds only in-frame clones and misses some; the assay was immunoSEQ multiplex PCR. The data contain tens of thousands of clones, roughly 70% of them singletons. Sequenced input: PBMCs. These receptors originate from a male donor in good health and CMV-seropositive. Each CDR3 is given with its conserved first and last residue. D genes are given only for firm matches. Rows may omit the clone size; those that give it use once, few, many or a size class.

J gene	V gene	D gene	clone size	CDR3 DNA	CDR3 protein
TRBJ1-2	TRBV6-6	.	.	TGTGCCAGCAGTTACGGGCCAAACTATGGCTACACCTTC	CASSYGPNYGYTF
TRBJ2-7	TRBV5-6	TRBD2	few	TGTGCCAGCAGCTTTCCGGGACTAGCGACGGGGGAGCAGTACTTC	CASSFPGLATGEQYF
TRBJ1-1	TRBV18	TRBD1	.	TGTGCCAGCTCACCACCAGTTGGCCAGGGGGCCACTGAAGCTTTCTTT	CASSPPVGQGATEAFF
TRBJ1-1	TRBV9	.	.	TGTGCCAGCAGCGTAGCCGGGGGTGGGACTGAAGCTTTCTTT	CASSVAGGGTEAFF
TRBJ2-7	TRBV18	.	.	TGTGCCAGCTCACCCCAAGGGGTCGAGCAGTACTTC	CASSPQGVEQYF
TRBJ2-7	TRBV29-1	TRBD2	once	TGCAGCGCCGGCGGGAGCTCCTACGAGCAGTACTTC	CSAGGSSYEQYF
TRBJ2-1	TRBV5-1	.	few	TGCGCCAGCAGCTGGACTTTGTCCTCCTACAATGAGCAGTTCTTC	CASSWTLSSYNEQFF
TRBJ2-5	TRBV29-1	.	.	TGCAGCGTTGAAGGGGAGATAAACAGAGAGGAGACCCAGTACTTC	CSVEGEINREETQYF
TRBJ1-5	TRBV6-5	TRBD1	.	TGTGCCAGCAGTTACGAACAGGGGCCCTGGCATTTT	CASSYEQGPWHF
TRBJ2-5	TRBV18	.	few	TGTGCCAGCTCACGACGGGGGGCGCAAGAGACCCAGTACTTC	CASSRRGAQETQYF
TRBJ2-7	TRBV11-2	.	.	TGTGCCAGCACTCCATCGAACAGGGTCGAGCAGTACTTC	CASTPSNRVEQYF